Sequencing of this T cell receptor (beta chain) was carried out in a study of Tregs in tolerant kidney transplant recipients. Findings and caveats of the study: Donor-specific Treg expansion exceeded global Treg expansion in tolerant patients, suggesting antigen drive. No direct test of biological reproducibility was done here. The most relevant donor-specific Treg TCRbeta repertoire apparently came from expansion with activated donor B cells.

Recipients received nonmyeloablative bone marrow transplants from related graft donors, with transient mixed chimerism. Unstimulated regulatory T cells (CD4+CD25+CD127-), CD4+CD25- non-regulatory cells, CD4 and CD8 cells were FACS-sorted from thawed PBMCs. As concerns this clone: What it recognizes is unknown.

The germline V gene encodes CDR1 SGHNT and CDR2 YENEEA. The CDR3 covers 15 residues. V gave up 2 bases and J gave up 9 bases; unmatched junction bases: 8. Generated by immunoSEQ multiplex PCR, the TCRdb table keeps only in-frame clones and is missing some. The table has roughly 54,000 clones, roughly 87% seen once; the top ten hold roughly a sixth. The chain recombines TRBV11-3 with TRBJ2-1; TRBD2 agrees at 9 bases. This clonotype originated in a human patient who received a combined kidney and bone marrow transplant. Some of the T cells may derive from the graft donor. Here the sequenced sample was CD8+ T cells from blood (PBMCs), taken 12 months after the transplant. CDR3: CASSLSPWTSVEQFF. The CDR3 nucleotides read TGTGCCAGCAGCTTATCTCCGTGGACTAGCGTTGAGCAGTTCTTC.